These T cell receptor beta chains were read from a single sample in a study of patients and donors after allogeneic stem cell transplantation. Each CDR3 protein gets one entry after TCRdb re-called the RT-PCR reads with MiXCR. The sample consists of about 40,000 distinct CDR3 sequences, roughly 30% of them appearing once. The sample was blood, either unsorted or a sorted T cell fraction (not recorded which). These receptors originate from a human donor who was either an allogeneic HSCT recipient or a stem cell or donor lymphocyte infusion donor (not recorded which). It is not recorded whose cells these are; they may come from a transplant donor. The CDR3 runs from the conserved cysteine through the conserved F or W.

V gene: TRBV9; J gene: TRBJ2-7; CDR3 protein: CASSVLGDTYEQYF
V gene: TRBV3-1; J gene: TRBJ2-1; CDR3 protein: CASSPWVSGAPEAGSSYNEQFF
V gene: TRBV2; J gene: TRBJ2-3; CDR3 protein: CASSPYRGRGGTDTQYF
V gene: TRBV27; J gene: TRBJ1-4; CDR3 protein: CASSFGETGGKLFF
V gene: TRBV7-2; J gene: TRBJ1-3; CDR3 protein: CASSWSGAGNTIYF
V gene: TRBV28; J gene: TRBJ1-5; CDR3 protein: CASSTPEGARQPQHF
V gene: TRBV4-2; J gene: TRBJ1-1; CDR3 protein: CASSPHRGGGDTEAFF
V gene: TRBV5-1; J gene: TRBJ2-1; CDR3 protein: CASSLTSGRSYNEQFF
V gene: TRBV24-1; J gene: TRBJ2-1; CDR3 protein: CATSEGRQHNEQFF
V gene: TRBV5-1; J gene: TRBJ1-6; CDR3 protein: CASSLGDNYSPLHF
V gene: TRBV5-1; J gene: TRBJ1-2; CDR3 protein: CASSFVQANYGYTF
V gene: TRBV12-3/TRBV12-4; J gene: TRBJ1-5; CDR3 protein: CASSFGGPSNQPQHF
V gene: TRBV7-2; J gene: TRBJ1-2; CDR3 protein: CASALDRGWYGYTF
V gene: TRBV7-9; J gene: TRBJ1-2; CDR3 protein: CASSLPGGHYGYTF
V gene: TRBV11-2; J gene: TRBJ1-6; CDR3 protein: CASSQSRTGTSPLHF
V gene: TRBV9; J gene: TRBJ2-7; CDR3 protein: CASSASREREQYF
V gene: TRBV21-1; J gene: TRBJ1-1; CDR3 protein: CASSKVEGMRAFF
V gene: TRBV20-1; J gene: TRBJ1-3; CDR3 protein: CSARDRAGSTTIYF
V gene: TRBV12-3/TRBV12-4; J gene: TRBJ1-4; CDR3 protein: CASSLGRTGGNEKLFF
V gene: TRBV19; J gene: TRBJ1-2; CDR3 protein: CASSITGGGRYGYTF
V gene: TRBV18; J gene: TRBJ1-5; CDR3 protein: CASSQISQRNQPQHF
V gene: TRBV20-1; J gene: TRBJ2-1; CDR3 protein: CSARSAPAYNEQFF
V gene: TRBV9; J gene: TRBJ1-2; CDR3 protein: CASTLPGARGYTF
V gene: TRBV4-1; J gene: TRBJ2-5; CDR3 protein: CASSKLTGGEETQYF
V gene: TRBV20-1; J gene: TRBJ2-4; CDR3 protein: CSARHLGLAEGAKNIQYF
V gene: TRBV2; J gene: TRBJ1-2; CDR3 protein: CASSEALYGYTF
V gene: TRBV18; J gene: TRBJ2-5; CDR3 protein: CASSPWTGLGETQYF
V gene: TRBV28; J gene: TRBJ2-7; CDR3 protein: CASSLSERNPYEQYF
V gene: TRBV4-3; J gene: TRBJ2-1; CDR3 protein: CASSQVLGPYNEQFF